Listed below are T cell receptor beta chains from one sample, sequenced in a study of Ad26.COV2.S vaccination and SARS-CoV-2 variants. Repertoires were generated with immunoSEQ multiplex PCR, while TCRdb's copy carries only in-frame clones and drops some. The sample contains approximately 340,000 clones, around 83% of which appear only once. The sample here was peripheral blood, taken in a trial of Ad26.COV2.S vaccine versus placebo. The receptors originated from a person aged 18-65 years who received the Ad26.COV2.S COVID-19 vaccine or a placebo. Each CDR3 is given with its conserved first and last residue. A D gene is named only where the DNA matches it firmly. The size field is filled for only some rows; it gives once, few, many or a size class.

v_call: TRBV9
clone_size: .
d_call: .
j_call: TRBJ2-2
cdr3_aa: CASSVEGLSTGELFF
cdr3_nt: TGTGCCAGCAGCGTAGAGGGATTGAGCACCGGGGAGCTGTTTTTT

v_call: TRBV30
clone_size: .
d_call: .
j_call: TRBJ1-4
cdr3_aa: CAWSVRVGVYEKLFF
cdr3_nt: TGTGCCTGGAGTGTCCGAGTGGGGGTTTATGAAAAACTGTTTTTT

v_call: TRBV23-1
clone_size: .
d_call: .
j_call: TRBJ1-2
cdr3_aa: CASSQSEQDLANYGYTF
cdr3_nt: TGCGCCAGCAGTCAATCAGAGCAAGACTTAGCTAACTATGGCTACACCTTC

v_call: TRBV5-4
clone_size: .
d_call: TRBD1
j_call: TRBJ2-7
cdr3_aa: CASSSPLQGKGEQYF
cdr3_nt: TGTGCCAGCAGCTCCCCGTTACAGGGGAAGGGAGAGCAGTACTTC

v_call: TRBV28
clone_size: .
d_call: TRBD1
j_call: TRBJ1-2
cdr3_aa: CASIPSLGQGHYGYTF
cdr3_nt: TGTGCCAGCATCCCTTCACTCGGACAGGGTCATTATGGCTACACCTTC

v_call: TRBV6-2/TRBV6-3
clone_size: .
d_call: .
j_call: TRBJ2-3
cdr3_aa: CASSYGQTQYF
cdr3_nt: TGTGCCAGCAGTTATGGCCAGACGCAGTATTTT

v_call: TRBV4-1
clone_size: .
d_call: .
j_call: TRBJ1-5
cdr3_aa: CASSQDQSNYQPQHF
cdr3_nt: TGCGCCAGCAGCCAAGACCAGTCAAATTATCAGCCCCAGCATTTT

v_call: TRBV6-5
clone_size: .
d_call: .
j_call: TRBJ2-7
cdr3_aa: CASRGPRSYEQYF
cdr3_nt: TGTGCCAGCAGGGGGCCGAGAAGTTACGAGCAGTACTTC

v_call: TRBV29-1
clone_size: .
d_call: .
j_call: TRBJ2-7
cdr3_aa: CSVGPVGISYEQYF
cdr3_nt: TGCAGCGTTGGTCCCGTCGGTATATCTTACGAGCAGTACTTC

v_call: TRBV5-1
clone_size: .
d_call: TRBD2
j_call: TRBJ2-5
cdr3_aa: CASRIGGADGTQYF
cdr3_nt: TGCGCCAGCAGGATCGGGGGGGCCGACGGGACCCAGTACTTC

v_call: TRBV4-3
clone_size: .
d_call: .
j_call: TRBJ1-4
cdr3_aa: CASSQVLHANEKLFF
cdr3_nt: TGCGCCAGCAGCCAAGTTCTGCATGCTAATGAAAAACTGTTTTTT

v_call: TRBV7-9
clone_size: .
d_call: TRBD1
j_call: TRBJ1-4
cdr3_aa: CASSLVGTGTEKLFF
cdr3_nt: TGTGCCAGCAGCTTAGTTGGGACAGGGACTGAAAAACTGTTTTTT

v_call: TRBV18
clone_size: .
d_call: TRBD1
j_call: TRBJ2-2
cdr3_aa: CASSPRTGDTGELFF
cdr3_nt: TGTGCCAGCTCACCAAGGACAGGGGACACCGGGGAGCTGTTTTTT

v_call: TRBV9
clone_size: .
d_call: .
j_call: TRBJ2-5
cdr3_aa: CASSARQAETQYF
cdr3_nt: TGTGCCAGCAGCGCCCGACAGGCAGAGACCCAGTACTTC

v_call: TRBV30
clone_size: once
d_call: TRBD2
j_call: TRBJ2-7
cdr3_aa: CAWSTPTSFSYEQYF
cdr3_nt: TGTGCCTGGAGTACCCCGACTAGCTTCTCCTACGAGCAGTACTTC

v_call: TRBV11-2
clone_size: .
d_call: .
j_call: TRBJ1-3
cdr3_aa: CASSFSHNSGNTIYF
cdr3_nt: TGTGCCAGCAGCTTCTCCCATAACTCTGGAAACACCATATATTTT

v_call: TRBV19
clone_size: few
d_call: TRBD1
j_call: TRBJ1-5
cdr3_aa: CASRRTGINQPQHF
cdr3_nt: TGTGCCAGTAGAAGGACAGGTATAAATCAGCCCCAGCATTTT

v_call: TRBV5-6
clone_size: .
d_call: TRBD2
j_call: TRBJ2-3
cdr3_aa: CASSLRLAGGDTQYF
cdr3_nt: TGTGCCAGCAGCTTACGACTAGCGGGAGGAGATACGCAGTATTTT

v_call: TRBV5-1
clone_size: .
d_call: .
j_call: TRBJ2-7
cdr3_aa: CASSLDGTAYEQYF
cdr3_nt: TGCGCCAGCAGCTTGGACGGGACGGCCTACGAGCAGTACTTC

v_call: TRBV6-5
clone_size: .
d_call: TRBD1
j_call: TRBJ2-7
cdr3_aa: CASSYRGQGAYEQYF
cdr3_nt: TGTGCCAGCAGTTACCGCGGACAGGGCGCCTACGAGCAGTACTTC

v_call: TRBV19
clone_size: .
d_call: .
j_call: TRBJ1-2
cdr3_aa: CASSIDSIQANYGYTF
cdr3_nt: TGTGCCAGTAGTATAGATTCGATCCAAGCTAACTATGGCTACACCTTC

v_call: TRBV5-1
clone_size: once
d_call: TRBD2
j_call: TRBJ2-2
cdr3_aa: CASSLTSGVTGELFF
cdr3_nt: TGCGCCAGCAGCTTGACTAGCGGGGTCACCGGGGAGCTGTTTTTT

v_call: TRBV19
clone_size: .
d_call: .
j_call: TRBJ1-2
cdr3_aa: CASSAERPQERYGYTF
cdr3_nt: TGTGCCAGTAGTGCCGAGAGGCCCCAGGAACGCTATGGCTACACCTTC

v_call: TRBV6-2/TRBV6-3
clone_size: .
d_call: TRBD2
j_call: TRBJ2-7
cdr3_aa: CASSSLLAKSSYEQYF
cdr3_nt: TGTGCCAGCAGTTCTCTACTAGCGAAAAGCTCCTACGAGCAGTACTTC

v_call: TRBV3-1/TRBV3-2
clone_size: .
d_call: .
j_call: TRBJ1-1
cdr3_aa: CASSQAGTRGDTEAFF
cdr3_nt: TGTGCCAGCAGCCAGGCCGGGACCCGAGGGGACACTGAAGCTTTCTTT

v_call: TRBV7-9
clone_size: once
d_call: .
j_call: TRBJ1-4
cdr3_aa: CASSLQGGEVEKLFF
cdr3_nt: TGTGCCAGCAGCTTACAGGGAGGGGAAGTAGAAAAACTGTTTTTT

v_call: TRBV15
clone_size: few
d_call: TRBD2
j_call: TRBJ2-7
cdr3_aa: CATSRGKHSGRIYEQYF
cdr3_nt: TGTGCCACCAGCAGAGGGAAACATAGCGGGAGAATTTACGAGCAGTACTTC

v_call: TRBV3-1/TRBV3-2
clone_size: .
d_call: TRBD2
j_call: TRBJ2-7
cdr3_aa: CASSRRPSGGGYEQYF
cdr3_nt: TGTGCCAGCAGCCGTCGACCGTCGGGAGGCGGCTACGAGCAGTACTTC

v_call: TRBV2
clone_size: once
d_call: .
j_call: TRBJ2-5
cdr3_aa: CASSLQGETQYF
cdr3_nt: TGTGCCAGCAGTCTTCAAGGAGAGACCCAGTACTTC